The clone carrying this TCR beta chain was detected only a few times. The CDR3 totals 13 residues. From germline, CDR1 is MDHEN and CDR2 SYDVKM. With 5 bases removed from V and 4 bases from J, the gap between germline ends came to 12 bases. Primers used in a second PCR of roughly 6 to 12 cycles were a sample-barcoded 5' primer and a J-beta primer mix. TCRdb reprocessed the 5' RACE reads via MiXCR and lists one record per CDR3 protein. The sample lists more than 800,000 distinct CDR3 sequences, under 55% occurring once. The data were taken from a study of blood T cells in healthy people across ages. Isolation yielded PBMCs, at least 6 million per sample, in every case.

The TCR originated in an older woman in good health. Specimen: blood. The chain employs TRBV28 and TRBJ2-7; possibly TRBD1 for D (6 bases). This CDR3 reads CASSVFQGYEQYF. CDR3 coding DNA: TGTGCCAGCAGTGTATTCCAGGGGTACGAGCAGTACTTC.